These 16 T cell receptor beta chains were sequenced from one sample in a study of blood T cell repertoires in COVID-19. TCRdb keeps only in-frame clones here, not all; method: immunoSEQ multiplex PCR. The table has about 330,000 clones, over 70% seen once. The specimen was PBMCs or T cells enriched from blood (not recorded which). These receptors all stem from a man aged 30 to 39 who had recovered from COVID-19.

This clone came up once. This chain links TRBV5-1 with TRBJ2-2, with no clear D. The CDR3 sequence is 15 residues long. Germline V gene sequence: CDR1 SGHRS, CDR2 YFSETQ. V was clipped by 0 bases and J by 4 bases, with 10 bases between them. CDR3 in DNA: TGCGCCAGCAGCTTGGACCCTGGCCCCACCGGGGAGCTGTTTTTT. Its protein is CASSLDPGPTGELFF.

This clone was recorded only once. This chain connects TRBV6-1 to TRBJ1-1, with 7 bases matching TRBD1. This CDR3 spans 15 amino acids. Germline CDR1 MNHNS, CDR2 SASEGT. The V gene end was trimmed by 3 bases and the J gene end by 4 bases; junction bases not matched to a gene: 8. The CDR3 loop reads CASSDINRGSTEAFF. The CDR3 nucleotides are TGTGCCAGCAGTGACATAAACAGGGGAAGCACTGAAGCTTTCTTT.

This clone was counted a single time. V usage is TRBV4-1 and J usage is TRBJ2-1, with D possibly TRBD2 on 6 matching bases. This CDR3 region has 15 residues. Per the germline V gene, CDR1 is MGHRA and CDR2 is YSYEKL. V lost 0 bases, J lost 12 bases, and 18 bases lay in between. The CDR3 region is CASSQDMEGRTVQFF. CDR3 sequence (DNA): TGCGCCAGCAGCCAAGATATGGAGGGACGGACGGTGCAGTTCTTC.

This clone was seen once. The CDR3 loop is CASSTGRDLLSSYEQYF. The CDR3 region has the DNA TGTGCCAGTAGTACCGGACGGGATCTGTTGAGCTCCTACGAGCAGTACTTC. The rearrangement links TRBV19 to TRBJ2-7; D may be TRBD2 (5 bases). Trimming pared 4 bases from V and 0 bases from J, leaving 19 bases between. The CDR3 extends over 17 amino acids. Germline-derived CDR1 and CDR2 are LNHDA and SQIVND (reference sequence).

The CDR3 DNA sequence: TGTGCCAGCAGCGGAGACATTATGAACACTGAAGCTTTCTTT. Its protein product is CASSGDIMNTEAFF. The rearrangement uses TRBV9 and TRBJ1-1; D remains unclear. The CDR3 consists of 14 residues. V was shortened by 3 bases and J by 0 bases, with 9 bases between the two germline ends. Germline lookup yields CDR1 SGDLS and CDR2 YYNGEE.

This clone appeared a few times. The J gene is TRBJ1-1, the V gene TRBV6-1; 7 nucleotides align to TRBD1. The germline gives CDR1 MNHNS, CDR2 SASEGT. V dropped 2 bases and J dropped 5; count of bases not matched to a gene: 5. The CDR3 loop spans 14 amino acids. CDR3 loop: CASSEFTGETEAFF. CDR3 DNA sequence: TGTGCCAGCAGTGAATTTACAGGGGAAACTGAAGCTTTCTTT.

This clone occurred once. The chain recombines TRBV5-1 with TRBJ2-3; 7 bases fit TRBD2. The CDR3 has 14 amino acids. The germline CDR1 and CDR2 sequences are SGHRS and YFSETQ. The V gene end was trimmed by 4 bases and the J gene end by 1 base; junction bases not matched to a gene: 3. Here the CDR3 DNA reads TGCGCCAGCAGCGTGAGCGGGGGCACAGATACGCAGTATTTT. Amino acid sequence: CASSVSGGTDTQYF.

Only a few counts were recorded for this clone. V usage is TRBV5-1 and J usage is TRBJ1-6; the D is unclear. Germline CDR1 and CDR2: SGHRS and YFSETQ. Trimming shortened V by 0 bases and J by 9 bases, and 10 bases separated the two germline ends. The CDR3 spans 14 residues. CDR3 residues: CASSLEAGTSPLHF. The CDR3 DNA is TGCGCCAGCAGCTTGGAGGCGGGAACTTCACCCCTCCACTTT. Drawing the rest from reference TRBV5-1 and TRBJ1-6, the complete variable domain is KAGVTQTPRYLIKTRGQQVTLSCSPISGHRSVSWYQQTPGQGLQFLFEYFSETQRNKGNFPGRFSGRQFSNSRSEMNVSTLELGDSALYLCASSLEAGTSPLHFGNGTRLTVT.

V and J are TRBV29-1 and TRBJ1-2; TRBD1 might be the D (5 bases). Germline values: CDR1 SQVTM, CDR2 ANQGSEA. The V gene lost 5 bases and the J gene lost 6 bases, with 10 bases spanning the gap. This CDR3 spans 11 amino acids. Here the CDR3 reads CSVPGGDGYTF. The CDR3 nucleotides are TGCAGCGTTCCCGGGGGGGATGGCTACACCTTC.

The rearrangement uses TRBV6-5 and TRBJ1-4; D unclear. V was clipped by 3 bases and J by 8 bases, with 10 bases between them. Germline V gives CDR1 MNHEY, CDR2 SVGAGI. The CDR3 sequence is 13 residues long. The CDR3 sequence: CASSYDNREKLFF. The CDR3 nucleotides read TGTGCCAGCAGTTATGACAATCGCGAAAAACTGTTTTTT.

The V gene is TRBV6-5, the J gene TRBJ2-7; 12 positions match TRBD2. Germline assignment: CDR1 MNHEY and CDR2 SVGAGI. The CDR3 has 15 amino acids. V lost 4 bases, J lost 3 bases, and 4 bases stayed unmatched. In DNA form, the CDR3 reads TGTGCCAGCAGTTCTAGCGGGGGGGCCAACTACGAGCAGTACTTC. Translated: CASSSSGGANYEQYF.

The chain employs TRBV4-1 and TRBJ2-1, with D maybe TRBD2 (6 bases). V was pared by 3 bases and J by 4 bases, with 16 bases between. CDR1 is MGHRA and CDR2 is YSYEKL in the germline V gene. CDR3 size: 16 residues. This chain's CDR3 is CASSQTRGSVYNEQFF. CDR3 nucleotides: TGCGCCAGCAGCCAGACCCGGGGGTCGGTGTACAATGAGCAGTTCTTC.

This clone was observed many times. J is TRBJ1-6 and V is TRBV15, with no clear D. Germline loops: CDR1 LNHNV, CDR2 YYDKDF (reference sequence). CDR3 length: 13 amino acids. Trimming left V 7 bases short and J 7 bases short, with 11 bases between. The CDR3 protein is CATNPGWNSPLHF. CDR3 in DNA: TGTGCCACCAATCCCGGTTGGAATTCACCCCTCCACTTT.

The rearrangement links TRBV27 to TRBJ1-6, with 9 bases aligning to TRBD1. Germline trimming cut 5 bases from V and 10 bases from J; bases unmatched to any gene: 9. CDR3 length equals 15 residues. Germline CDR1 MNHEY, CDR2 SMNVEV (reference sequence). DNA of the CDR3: TGTGCCAGCAGTCCGGGACAGGGTATGGGATCACCCCTCCACTTT. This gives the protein CASSPGQGMGSPLHF.

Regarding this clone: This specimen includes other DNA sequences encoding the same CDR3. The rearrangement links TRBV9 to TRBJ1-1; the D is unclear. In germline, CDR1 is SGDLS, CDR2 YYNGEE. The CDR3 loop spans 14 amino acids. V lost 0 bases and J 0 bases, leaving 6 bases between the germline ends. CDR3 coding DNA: TGTGCCAGCAGCGTAGGTCAAATGAACACTGAAGCTTTCTTT. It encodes CASSVGQMNTEAFF.

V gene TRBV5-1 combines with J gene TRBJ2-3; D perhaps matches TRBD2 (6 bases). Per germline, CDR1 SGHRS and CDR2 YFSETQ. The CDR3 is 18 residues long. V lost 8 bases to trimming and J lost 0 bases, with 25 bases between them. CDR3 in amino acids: CARNGGLYGRTSTDTQYF. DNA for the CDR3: TGCGCCAGAAACGGGGGACTGTACGGGCGAACTAGCACAGATACGCAGTATTTT.